This T cell receptor (beta chain) was recorded in a study of cytomegalovirus exposure and HLA in healthy donors. Study overall: Earlier results showed roughly 120 million unique TCR beta sequences derived from approximately 180 million T cells. Genotyping showed roughly 81% of 398 donors falling in the Caucasian-associated ancestry cluster. Study-level findings and limits: For most TCR beta V segments, an earlier analysis put the productive rate at about 87% or about 30% of the time. Judged likely to be a sequencing artifact was a cluster of highly shared sequence variants.

On this clone itself: Antigen specificity is unknown.

Amplification used 60 Vbeta primers and 13 Jbeta primers. Repertoires were generated with immunoSEQ multiplex PCR, while TCRdb's copy carries only in-frame clones and drops some. The sample includes 150,000 to 200,000 clones, approximately 78% of them seen just once. V dropped 4 bases and J dropped 1; count of bases not matched to a gene: 3. The germline CDR1 and CDR2 sequences are SNHLY and FYNNEI. CDR3 size: 15 residues. The rearrangement links TRBV2 to TRBJ2-3; 9 bases line up with TRBD2. The sample consisted of PBMCs. This receptor was taken from a male donor in good health and CMV-seronegative. The CDR3 region is CASSVERGGTDTQYF. DNA of the CDR3: TGTGCCAGCAGTGTGGAGCGGGGGGGCACAGATACGCAGTATTTT.